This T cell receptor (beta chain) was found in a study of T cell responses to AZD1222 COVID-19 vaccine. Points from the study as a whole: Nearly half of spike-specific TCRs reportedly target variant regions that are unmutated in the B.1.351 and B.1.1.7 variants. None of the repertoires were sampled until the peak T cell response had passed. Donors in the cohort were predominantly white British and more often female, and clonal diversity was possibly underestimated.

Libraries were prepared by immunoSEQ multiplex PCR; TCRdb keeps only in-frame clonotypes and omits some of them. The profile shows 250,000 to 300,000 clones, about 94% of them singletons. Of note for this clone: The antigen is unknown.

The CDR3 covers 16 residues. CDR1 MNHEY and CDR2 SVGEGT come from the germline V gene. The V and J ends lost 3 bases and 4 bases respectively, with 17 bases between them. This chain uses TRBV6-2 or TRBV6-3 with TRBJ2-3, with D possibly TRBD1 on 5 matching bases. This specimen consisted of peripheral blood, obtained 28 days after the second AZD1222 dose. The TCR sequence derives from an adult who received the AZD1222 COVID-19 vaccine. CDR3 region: CASSYPRTSLPDTQYF. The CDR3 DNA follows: TGTGCCAGCAGTTATCCCCGGACATCTCTCCCAGATACGCAGTATTTT.